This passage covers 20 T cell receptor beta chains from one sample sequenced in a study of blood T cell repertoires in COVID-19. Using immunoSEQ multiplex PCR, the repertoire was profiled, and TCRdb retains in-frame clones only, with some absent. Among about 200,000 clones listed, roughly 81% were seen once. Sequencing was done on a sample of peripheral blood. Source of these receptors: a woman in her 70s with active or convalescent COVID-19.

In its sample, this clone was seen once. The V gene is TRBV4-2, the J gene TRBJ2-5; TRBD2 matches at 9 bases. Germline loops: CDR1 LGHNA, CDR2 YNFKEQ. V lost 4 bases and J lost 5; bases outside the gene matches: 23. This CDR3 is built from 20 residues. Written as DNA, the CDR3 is TGTGCCAGCAGCCCCCGGGGGGTAGTGGCGGGAGGGCCAGTTCAGGAGACCCAGTACTTC. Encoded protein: CASSPRGVVAGGPVQETQYF.

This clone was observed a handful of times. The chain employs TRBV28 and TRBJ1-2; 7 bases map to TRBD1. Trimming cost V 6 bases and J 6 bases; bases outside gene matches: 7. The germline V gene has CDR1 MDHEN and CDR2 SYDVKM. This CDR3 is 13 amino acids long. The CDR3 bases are TGTGCCAGCAGCCGTAGACAGGGAGATGGCTACACCTTC. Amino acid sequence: CASSRRQGDGYTF.

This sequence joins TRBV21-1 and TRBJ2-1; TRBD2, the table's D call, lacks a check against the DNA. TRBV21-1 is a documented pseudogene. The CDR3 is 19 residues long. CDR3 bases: TGTGCCAGCAGCAAAGCGCTCCGAGCGGGAGGGCGCTCCTACAATGAGCAGTTCTTC. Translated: CASSKALRAGGRSYNEQFF.

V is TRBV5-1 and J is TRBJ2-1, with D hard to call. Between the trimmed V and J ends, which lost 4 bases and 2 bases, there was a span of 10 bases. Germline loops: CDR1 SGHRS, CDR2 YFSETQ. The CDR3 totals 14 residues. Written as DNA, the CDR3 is TGCGCCAGCAGCCTGCCTAGTCCCTACAATGAGCAGTTCTTC. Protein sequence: CASSLPSPYNEQFF.

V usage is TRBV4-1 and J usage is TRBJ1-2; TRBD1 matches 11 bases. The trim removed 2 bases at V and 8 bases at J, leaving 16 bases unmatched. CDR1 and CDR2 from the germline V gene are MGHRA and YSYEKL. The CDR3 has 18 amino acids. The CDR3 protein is CASSQRGPPGQGVEGYTF. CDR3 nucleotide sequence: TGCGCCAGCAGCCAACGGGGACCCCCGGGACAGGGGGTCGAAGGCTACACCTTC.

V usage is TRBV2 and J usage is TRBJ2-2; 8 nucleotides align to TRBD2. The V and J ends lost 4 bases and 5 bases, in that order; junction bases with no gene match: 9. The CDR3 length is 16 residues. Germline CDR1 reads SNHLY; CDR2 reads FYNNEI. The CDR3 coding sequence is TGTGCCAGCAGTGTCCAAGCGGGAGCATGGACCGGGGAGCTGTTTTTT. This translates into CASSVQAGAWTGELFF. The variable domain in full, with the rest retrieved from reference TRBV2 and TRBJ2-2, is EPEVTQTPSHQVTQMGQEVILRCVPISNHLYFYWYRQILGQKVEFLVSFYNNEISEKSEIFDDQFSVERPDGSNFTLKIRSTKLEDSAMYFCASSVQAGAWTGELFFGEGSRLTVL.

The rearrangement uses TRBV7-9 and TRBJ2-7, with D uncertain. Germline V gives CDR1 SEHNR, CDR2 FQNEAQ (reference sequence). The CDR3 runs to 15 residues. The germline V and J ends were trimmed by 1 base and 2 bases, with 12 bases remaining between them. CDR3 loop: CASSLDGSAAYEQYF. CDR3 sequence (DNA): TGTGCCAGCAGCTTAGATGGCAGTGCGGCCTACGAGCAGTACTTC.

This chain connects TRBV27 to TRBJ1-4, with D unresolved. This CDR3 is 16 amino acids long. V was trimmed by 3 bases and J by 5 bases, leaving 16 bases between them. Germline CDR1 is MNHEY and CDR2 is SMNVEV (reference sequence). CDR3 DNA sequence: TGTGCCAGCAGTTTTAAGGAGGGAGCGGGCAATGAAAAACTGTTTTTT. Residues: CASSFKEGAGNEKLFF.

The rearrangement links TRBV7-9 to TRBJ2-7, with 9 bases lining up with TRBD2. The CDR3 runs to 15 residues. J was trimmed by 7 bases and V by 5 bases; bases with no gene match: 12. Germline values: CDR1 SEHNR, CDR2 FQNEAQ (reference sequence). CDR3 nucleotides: TGTGCCAGCAGCCCCGGGACTAGCCATGGGCGAGAGCAGTACTTC. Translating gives CASSPGTSHGREQYF.

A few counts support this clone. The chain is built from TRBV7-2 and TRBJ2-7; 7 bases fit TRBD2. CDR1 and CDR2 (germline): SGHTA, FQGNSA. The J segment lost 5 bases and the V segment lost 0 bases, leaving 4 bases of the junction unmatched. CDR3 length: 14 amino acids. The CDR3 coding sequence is TGTGCCAGCAGCTTAGCGGGAGGGCCGGACGAGCAGTACTTC. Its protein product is CASSLAGGPDEQYF.

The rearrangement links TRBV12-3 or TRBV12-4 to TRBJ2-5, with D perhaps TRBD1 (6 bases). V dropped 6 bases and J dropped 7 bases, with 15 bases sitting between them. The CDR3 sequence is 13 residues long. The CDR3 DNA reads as TGTGCCAGCAGCTCCCTGGGGGCTGGGACCCAGTACTTC. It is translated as CASSSLGAGTQYF.

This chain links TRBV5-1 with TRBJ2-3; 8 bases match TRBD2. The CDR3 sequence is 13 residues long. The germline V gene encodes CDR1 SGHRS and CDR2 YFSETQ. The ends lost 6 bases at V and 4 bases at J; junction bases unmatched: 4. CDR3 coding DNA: TGCGCCAGCAAAGCGGGAGTCGCAGATACGCAGTATTTT. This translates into CASKAGVADTQYF.

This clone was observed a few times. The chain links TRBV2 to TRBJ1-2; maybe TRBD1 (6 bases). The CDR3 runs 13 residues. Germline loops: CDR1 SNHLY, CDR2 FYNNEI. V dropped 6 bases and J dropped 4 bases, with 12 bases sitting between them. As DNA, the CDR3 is TGTGCCAGCAGCCCCGACAGGACCTATGGCTACACCTTC. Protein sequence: CASSPDRTYGYTF.

The CDR3 nucleotides read TGCGCCAGCAGCTTGTGGGGCGGGAACCTTAACAATGAGCAGTTCTTC. Its protein is CASSLWGGNLNNEQFF. The genes are TRBV5-1 and TRBJ2-1; D possibly corresponds to TRBD2 (6 bases). Trimming took off 1 base at V and 5 bases at J, with 16 bases between the two ends. The CDR3 totals 16 residues. CDR1 and CDR2 from the germline V gene are SGHRS and YFSETQ.

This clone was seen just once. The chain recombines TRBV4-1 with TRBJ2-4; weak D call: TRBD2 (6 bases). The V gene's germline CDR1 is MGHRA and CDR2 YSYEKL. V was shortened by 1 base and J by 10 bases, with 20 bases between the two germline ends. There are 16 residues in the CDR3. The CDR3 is CASSQGGPGDGDIQYF. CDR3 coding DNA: TGCGCCAGCAGCCAAGGGGGACCGGGGGATGGGGATATTCAGTACTTC.

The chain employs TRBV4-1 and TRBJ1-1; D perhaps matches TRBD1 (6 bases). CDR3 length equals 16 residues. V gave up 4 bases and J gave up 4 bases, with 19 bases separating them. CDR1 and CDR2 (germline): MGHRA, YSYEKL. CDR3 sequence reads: CASSLGATGYGTEAFF. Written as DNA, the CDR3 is TGCGCCAGCAGCCTAGGAGCAACAGGGTACGGCACTGAAGCTTTCTTT.

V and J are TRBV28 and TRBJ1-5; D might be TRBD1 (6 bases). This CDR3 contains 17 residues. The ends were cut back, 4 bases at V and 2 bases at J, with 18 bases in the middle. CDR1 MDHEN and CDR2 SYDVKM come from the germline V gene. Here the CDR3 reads CASSSPTGPMGNQPQHF. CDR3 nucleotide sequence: TGTGCCAGCAGTTCCCCAACAGGGCCCATGGGCAATCAGCCCCAGCATTTT.

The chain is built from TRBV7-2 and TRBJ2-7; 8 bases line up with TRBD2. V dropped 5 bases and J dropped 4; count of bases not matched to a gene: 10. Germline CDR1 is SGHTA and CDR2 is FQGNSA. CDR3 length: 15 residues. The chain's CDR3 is CASSRGLAEDYEQYF. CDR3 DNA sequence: TGTGCCAGCAGCCGCGGACTAGCAGAGGATTACGAGCAGTACTTC.

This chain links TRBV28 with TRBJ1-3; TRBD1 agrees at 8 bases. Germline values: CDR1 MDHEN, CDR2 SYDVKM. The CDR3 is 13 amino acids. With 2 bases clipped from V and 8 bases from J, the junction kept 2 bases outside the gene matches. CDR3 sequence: CASSLGQGDTIYF. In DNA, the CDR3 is TGTGCCAGCAGTTTAGGACAGGGAGACACCATATATTTT.

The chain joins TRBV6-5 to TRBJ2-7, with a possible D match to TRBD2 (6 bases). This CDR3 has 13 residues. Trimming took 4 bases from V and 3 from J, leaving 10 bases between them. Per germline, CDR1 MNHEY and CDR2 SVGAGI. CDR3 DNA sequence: TGTGCCAGCAGTTGGGACTCAGGCTACGAGCAGTACTTC. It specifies CASSWDSGYEQYF.